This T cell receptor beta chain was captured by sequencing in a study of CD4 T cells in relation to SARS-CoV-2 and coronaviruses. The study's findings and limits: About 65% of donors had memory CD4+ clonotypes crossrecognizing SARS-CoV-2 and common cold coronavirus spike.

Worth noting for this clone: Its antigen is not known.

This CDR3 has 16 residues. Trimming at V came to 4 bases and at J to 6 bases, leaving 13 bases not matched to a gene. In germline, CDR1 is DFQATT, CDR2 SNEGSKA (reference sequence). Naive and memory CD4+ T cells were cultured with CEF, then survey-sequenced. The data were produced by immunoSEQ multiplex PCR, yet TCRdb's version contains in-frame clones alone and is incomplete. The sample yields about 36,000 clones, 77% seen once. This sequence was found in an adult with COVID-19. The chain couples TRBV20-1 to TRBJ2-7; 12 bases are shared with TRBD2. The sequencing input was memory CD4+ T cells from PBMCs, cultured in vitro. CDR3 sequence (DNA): TGCAGTGCTAATGACCCCAGACTAGCGGGAGCGCGCGAGCAGTACTTC. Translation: CSANDPRLAGAREQYF.